This TCR beta chain was captured in a study of PD-1 blockade in classical Hodgkin lymphoma. Whole-study findings and limits: While CD8+ TCR diversity did not rise significantly by C4D1, CD4+ TCR diversity did. Why the repertoires differ is still unclear, perhaps disease activity or prior therapy. Newly diagnosed and completely responding patients shared comparable baseline diversity.

Trimming took 0 bases from V and 7 from J; bases not matched to a gene: 5. Germline V CDR1 and CDR2: MGHDK, SYGVNS. CDR3 size: 14 residues. Time point defined: cycle 4 day 1 (C4D1), after 6 weeks of nivolumab. Relapse was seen in all patients after autologous stem cell transplantation, and brentuximab vedotin exposure was variable. TCRdb keeps only in-frame clones here, not all; method: immunoSEQ multiplex PCR. In the table there are roughly 90,000 clones, approximately 86% of which are singletons. As regards this clone: The antigen is undetermined.

The chain is built from TRBV25-1 and TRBJ1-2; 7 bases agree with TRBD1. The source of this sequence is a human donor with classical Hodgkin lymphoma. The material sequenced was peripheral blood mononuclear cells (PBMCs), taken before the fourth cycle of nivolumab. CDR3 nucleotides: TGTGCCAGCAGTGAATATAGGGGGCAGGGTGGCTACACCTTC. This sequence encodes CASSEYRGQGGYTF.